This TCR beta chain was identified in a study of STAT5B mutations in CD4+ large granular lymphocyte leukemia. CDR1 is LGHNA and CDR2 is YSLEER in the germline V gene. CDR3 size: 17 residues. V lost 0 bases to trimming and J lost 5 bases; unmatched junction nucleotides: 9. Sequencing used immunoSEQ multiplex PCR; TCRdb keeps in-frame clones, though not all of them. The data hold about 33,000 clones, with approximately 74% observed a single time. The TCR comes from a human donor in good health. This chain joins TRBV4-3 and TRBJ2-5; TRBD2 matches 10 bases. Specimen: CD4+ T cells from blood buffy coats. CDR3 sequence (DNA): TGCGCCAGCAGCCAAGAACCTGGGGCTAGCGGGAGTGAGACCCAGTACTTC. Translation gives CASSQEPGASGSETQYF.